Detailed here is one T cell receptor beta chain. Its target is unknown. Receiving focal radiation plus CTLA-4 blockade with ipilimumab were patients who had chemo-refractory metastatic non-small-cell lung cancer. TCRdb keeps only in-frame clones here, not all; method: immunoSEQ multiplex PCR. Among some 90,000 clones listed, approximately 84% were seen once. This entry is derived from a study of radiotherapy plus CTLA-4 blockade in lung cancer. At the level of the study: Disease control reached over 30%, with objective responses in 15% to 20%.

V dropped 5 bases and J dropped 0 bases, with 20 bases sitting between them. The CDR3 extends over 17 amino acids. Germline CDR1 is MDHEN and CDR2 is SYDVKM. Study results and caveats: Response, reportedly, was best predicted by interferon-beta along with early blood T cell clone dynamics. Blood saw expansion of tumor-derived TCR clones after radiotherapy plus ipilimumab.

The sample consisted of peripheral blood, taken from a patient treated with radiotherapy plus ipilimumab. This receptor was identified in a human donor with non-small cell lung cancer who had a partial response to radiotherapy plus ipilimumab. The chain joins TRBV28 to TRBJ2-7, with a weak D call TRBD1 (6 bases). The CDR3 DNA is TGTGCCAGCAGTCAAAGTCCCGGACAGCCTCCCTCCTACGAGCAGTACTTC. This translates into CASSQSPGQPPSYEQYF. Filled out from reference TRBV28 and TRBJ2-7, the complete variable domain reads DVKVTQSSRYLVKRTGEKVFLECVQDMDHENMFWYRQDPGLGLRLIYFSYDVKMKEKGDIPEGYSVSREKKERFSLILESASTNQTSMYLCASSQSPGQPPSYEQYFGPGTRLTVT.